The TCR beta chain described here comes from a study of T cell changes during pregnancy in multiple sclerosis. This CDR3 region has 15 residues. V was clipped by 3 bases and J by 3 bases, with 13 bases between them. Germline CDR1 is LNHDA and CDR2 is SQIVND (reference sequence). Only in-frame clones appear in the TCRdb table, and some are missing; sequencing was by immunoSEQ multiplex PCR. Here the sample spans roughly 50,000 clones, 85% to 95% being singletons. The source of this sequence is a female donor with multiple sclerosis, enrolled in a pregnancy study. The sample was CD4+ T cells from peripheral blood mononuclear cells, taken in the third trimester of pregnancy. J is TRBJ2-3 and V is TRBV19; possibly TRBD2 for D (5 bases). CDR3 nucleotide sequence: TGTGCCAGTAGTATGGCGCCCCGGAGGACAGATACGCAGTATTTT. Protein: CASSMAPRRTDTQYF.